The 3 T cell receptor beta chains given below trace back to one sample, sequenced in a study of blood T cell repertoires in COVID-19. Produced via immunoSEQ multiplex PCR; TCRdb's table is partial and in-frame only. The table includes some 150,000 clones, around 84% detected once. Source material: peripheral blood. All receptors come from a woman aged 55-69 years with acute or convalescent COVID-19.

This clone was counted only a few times. J is TRBJ1-3 and V is TRBV6-5; 7 positions match TRBD1. The CDR3 has 16 residues. With V trimmed by 2 bases and J by 0 bases, 4 bases remained unmatched. Germline V CDR1 and CDR2: MNHEY, SVGAGI. The CDR3 loop reads CASSYNRDSSGNTIYF. The CDR3 region has the DNA TGTGCCAGCAGTTACAACCGGGACAGCTCTGGAAACACCATATATTTT.

CDR3 coding DNA: TGTGCCAGCAGCCTCCACCCGGGACTAGCGGGGGTCCAGTACTTC. It is translated as CASSLHPGLAGVQYF. The chain combines TRBV9 with TRBJ2-5, with 14 bases that match TRBD2. Trimming took 4 bases from V and 10 from J; bases not matched to a gene: 9. This CDR3 is built from 15 residues. The V gene's germline CDR1 is SGDLS and CDR2 YYNGEE.

This sequence joins TRBV5-4 and TRBJ2-5; 7 nucleotides align to TRBD2. V was clipped by 2 bases and J by 2 bases; unmatched bases: 3. The germline CDR1 and CDR2 sequences are SGHNT and YYREEE (reference sequence). This CDR3 is 14 amino acids long. CDR3 coding DNA: TGTGCCAGCAGCTTCGGGGGGATACAAGAGACCCAGTACTTC. Translated, it gives CASSFGGIQETQYF. Full variable domain (outside the CDR3, taken from reference TRBV5-4 and TRBJ2-5): ETGVTQSPTHLIKTRGQQVTLRCSSQSGHNTVSWYQQALGQGPQFIFQYYREEENGRGNFPPRFSGLQFPNYSSELNVNALELDDSALYLCASSFGGIQETQYFGPGTRLLVL.